Below are 30 T cell receptor beta chains sequenced from a single sample in a study of vaccination and CD4 T cells after COVID-19. Their target antigens are unknown. Treatment denoted: roughly nine-day PBMC culture with coronavirus spike peptide pools or control peptides (ViraFEST assay). Oncomine TCR Beta short-read sequencing was applied to DNA from cultured CD4+ T cells. Each CDR3 protein gets one entry after TCRdb re-called the PCR reads with MiXCR. The top ten clones hold roughly 9.8% of a sample with about 13,000 distinct CDR3 sequences, around 38% of them seen once. This specimen was CD4+ T cells from blood, cultured in vitro, taken after SARS-CoV-2 vaccination. These receptors were taken from a human donor who had recovered from COVID-19.

This clonotype was counted between two and nine times. The V call is TRBV25-1, the J call TRBJ1-2, with D uncertain. The CDR3 runs 13 residues. V gave up 2 bases and J gave up 0 bases, with 4 bases separating them. The germline CDR1 and CDR2 sequences are MGHDK and SYGVNS. CDR3 bases: TGTGCCAGCAGTGAAGTGGCTAACTATGGCTACACCTTC. Encoded protein: CASSEVANYGYTF.

The chain is built from TRBV20-1 and TRBJ1-2; 11 bases line up with TRBD1. Germline CDR1 reads DFQATT; CDR2 reads SNEGSKA (reference sequence). There are 15 residues in the CDR3. The V and J ends lost 6 bases and 3 bases, in that order; junction bases with no gene match: 9. CDR3 in amino acids: CSADLWDRGDYGYTF. The CDR3 nucleotides read TGCAGTGCAGACCTATGGGACAGGGGGGACTATGGCTACACCTTC.

This clonotype was detected only a few times. The chain has TRBV27 and TRBJ1-4, with D maybe TRBD1 (5 bases). The V end lost 6 bases, the J end lost 8 bases, and 16 bases lay between the germline ends. Germline V lookup: CDR1 MNHEY, CDR2 SMNVEV (reference sequence). This CDR3 spans 14 amino acids. CDR3 bases: TGTGCCAGCAGGCGGCCGACCCGGGGCGAAAAACTGTTTTTT. The encoded protein is CASRRPTRGEKLFF.

The gene calls are TRBV20-1 and TRBJ1-3; no clear D. Germline V gives CDR1 DFQATT, CDR2 SNEGSKA (reference sequence). This CDR3 comprises 15 residues. Trimming stripped 1 base from V and 3 bases from J, with 13 bases between. CDR3 region: CSARVPEGSGNTIYF. The CDR3 DNA reads as TGCAGTGCTAGAGTGCCCGAGGGAAGTGGAAACACCATATATTTT.

This clonotype was observed a single time. This rearrangement joins TRBV7-2 to TRBJ2-7; 9 bases match TRBD2. Germline CDR1 SGHTA, CDR2 FQGNSA. The CDR3 consists of 17 residues. The V segment lost 1 base and the J segment 4 bases; nucleotides outside the gene matches: 11. The CDR3 DNA sequence: TGTGCCAGCAGCTTAGATAGGGATCGGCGGGAGGGGTACGAGCAGTACTTC. Amino acids: CASSLDRDRREGYEQYF.

The CDR3 DNA reads TGTGCCAGCAGTTTATCGACGCACACCGGGGAGCTGTTTTTT. This translates into CASSLSTHTGELFF. The genes are TRBV27 and TRBJ2-2; D is ambiguous. CDR3 size: 14 residues. Germline CDR1 and CDR2: MNHEY and SMNVEV (reference sequence). V lost 0 bases to trimming and J lost 3 bases, with 5 bases between them.

V and J are TRBV12-3 or TRBV12-4 and TRBJ1-2; D is unclear. V was shortened by 5 bases and J by 1 base, with 8 bases between the two germline ends. The CDR3 loop spans 13 amino acids. This chain's CDR3 is CASSIDLNYGYTF. The CDR3 nucleotides read TGTGCCAGCAGTATTGACCTTAACTATGGCTACACCTTC.

The chain uses TRBV4-2 and TRBJ1-1, with D possibly being TRBD1 (5 bases). Trimming pared 4 bases from V and 2 bases from J, leaving 14 bases between. The germline gives CDR1 LGHNA, CDR2 YNFKEQ. CDR3 length: 15 amino acids. CDR3 protein: CASSPMRQTNTEAFF. The DNA for the CDR3 is TGTGCCAGCAGCCCCATGAGACAGACCAACACTGAAGCTTTCTTT.

The chain has TRBV7-2 and TRBJ2-2; 7 bases align to TRBD2. This CDR3 spans 17 amino acids. The V gene end was trimmed by 6 bases and the J gene end by 0 bases; junction bases not matched to a gene: 10. Germline CDR1 reads SGHTA; CDR2 reads FQGNSA. The CDR3 DNA reads as TGTGCCAGCAGTTCCCCGGGGGAGGGATCGAACACCGGGGAGCTGTTTTTT. It encodes CASSSPGEGSNTGELFF.

This clonotype was recorded a few times. The chain has TRBV6-2 or TRBV6-3 and TRBJ2-3, with 8 positions matching TRBD2. CDR1 is MNHEY and CDR2 is SVGEGT in the germline V gene. The J segment lost 2 bases and the V segment lost 6 bases, leaving 7 bases of the junction unmatched. The CDR3 runs 15 residues. CDR3 sequence (DNA): TGTGCCAGCAGGAGCGGGAGAGCTCTCACAGATACGCAGTATTTT. Translation gives CASRSGRALTDTQYF.

This chain connects TRBV4-1 to TRBJ1-2; TRBD1 is a possible D gene (6 bases). The CDR3 is 13 amino acids. V shed 5 bases and J shed 7 bases, with 14 bases lying between them. Germline lookup yields CDR1 MGHRA and CDR2 YSYEKL. DNA of the CDR3: TGCGCCAGCAGCGTGCAGGGGTCGGGTGGCTACACCTTC. This encodes CASSVQGSGGYTF.

The V and J genes are TRBV7-3 and TRBJ2-3; perhaps TRBD2 as D (6 bases). The germline gives CDR1 SGHTA, CDR2 FQGTGA. Trimming took 3 bases from V and 0 from J, leaving 10 bases between them. The CDR3 contains 15 residues. For the CDR3, the DNA is TGTGCCAGCAGCTTTAGCGGCATAAGCACAGATACGCAGTATTTT. Translated, it gives CASSFSGISTDTQYF.

This clonotype has more than one count but fewer than ten. The chain combines TRBV2 with TRBJ1-2; 8 bases agree with TRBD1. This CDR3 is built from 13 residues. V gave up 7 bases and J gave up 8 bases; unmatched junction bases: 9. Germline lookup yields CDR1 SNHLY and CDR2 FYNNEI. The CDR3 region is CASNDRGFSGYTF. The CDR3 region has the DNA TGTGCCAGCAACGACAGGGGTTTTAGCGGCTACACCTTC.

This clonotype is deemed medium-sized. The rearrangement joins TRBV14 to TRBJ2-7; D is ambiguous. The CDR3 is made up of 12 amino acids. V was clipped by 4 bases and J by 2 bases, with 6 bases between them. The germline V gene encodes CDR1 SGHDN and CDR2 FVKESK. Here the CDR3 DNA reads TGTGCCAGCAGCCGAAAGACCTACGAGCAGTACTTC. Its translation: CASSRKTYEQYF. Filled out from reference TRBV14 and TRBJ2-7, the complete variable domain reads EAGVTQFPSHSVIEKGQTVTLRCDPISGHDNLYWYRRVMGKEIKFLLHFVKESKQDESGMPNNRFLAERTGGTYSTLKVQPAELEDSGVYFCASSRKTYEQYFGPGTRLTVT.

This clonotype appeared a few times. V is TRBV10-1 and J is TRBJ1-5; the D is unclear. Germline CDR1 is WNHNN and CDR2 is SYGVQD (reference sequence). The CDR3 consists of 13 residues. V was clipped by 8 bases and J by 9 bases, with 17 bases between them. CDR3 region: CASLGGSRMPQHF. The CDR3 DNA is TGCGCCAGCTTAGGCGGGTCTAGAATGCCCCAGCATTTT.

This chain connects TRBV2 to TRBJ1-6; 10 nucleotides agree with TRBD1. Germline lookup yields CDR1 SNHLY and CDR2 FYNNEI. The CDR3 has 14 amino acids. The junction had 2 bases not matched to a gene; V was cut back by 5 bases and J by 7 bases. Here the CDR3 DNA reads TGTGCCAGCAGTCTGGACAGGGGGAATTCACCCCTCCACTTT. The encoded protein is CASSLDRGNSPLHF.

This chain uses TRBV29-1 with TRBJ2-3; D might be TRBD1 (6 bases). The CDR3 extends over 9 amino acids. Trimming shortened V by 6 bases and J by 9 bases, and 7 bases separated the two germline ends. Germline V gives CDR1 SQVTM, CDR2 ANQGSEA. The CDR3 sequence is CSVGQTQYF. CDR3 nucleotide sequence: TGCAGCGTCGGACAGACGCAGTATTTT.

This clonotype has more than one count but fewer than ten. The chain employs TRBV10-3 and TRBJ1-2, with 11 bases fitting TRBD1. Unmatched junction bases numbered 3, after V lost 4 bases and J lost 5 bases. CDR1 and CDR2 (germline): ENHRY, SYGVKD. The CDR3 is 14 amino acids. The CDR3 region is CAISGTGGLYGYTF. CDR3 DNA: TGTGCCATCAGTGGGACAGGGGGCCTTTATGGCTACACCTTC.

This clonotype was counted only a few times. This rearrangement joins TRBV10-3 to TRBJ1-2; D possibly corresponds to TRBD1 (6 bases). Looked up from germline, CDR1 is ENHRY and CDR2 is SYGVKD. The CDR3 runs 13 residues. The V and J ends lost 6 bases and 6 bases respectively, with 14 bases between them. CDR3 DNA: TGTGCCATCAGAGAGACAGGATCGGATGGCTACACCTTC. Protein sequence: CAIRETGSDGYTF.

V usage is TRBV5-1 and J usage is TRBJ2-5, with unresolved D. V was shortened by 0 bases and J by 1 base, with 10 bases between the two germline ends. The CDR3 has 15 amino acids. Germline V gene data show CDR1 as SGHRS and CDR2 as YFSETQ. CDR3 sequence: CASSLVSGFQETQYF. The CDR3 coding sequence is TGCGCCAGCAGCTTGGTATCAGGATTCCAAGAGACCCAGTACTTC.

The chain employs TRBV28 and TRBJ1-1; unclear D gene. Deletions cut 1 base from V and 10 bases from J, with 10 bases between. This CDR3 has 12 residues. CDR1 is MDHEN, CDR2 SYDVKM, per germline. The chain's CDR3 is CASSLLGLGAFF. The CDR3 DNA reads as TGTGCCAGCAGTTTATTGGGGTTAGGAGCTTTCTTT. The entire variable domain, with the rest obtained from reference TRBV28 and TRBJ1-1, is as follows: DVKVTQSSRYLVKRTGEKVFLECVQDMDHENMFWYRQDPGLGLRLIYFSYDVKMKEKGDIPEGYSVSREKKERFSLILESASTNQTSMYLCASSLLGLGAFFGQGTRLTVV.

By share, this clonotype ranks as medium-sized. The rearrangement joins TRBV20-1 to TRBJ2-3; 9 bases match TRBD2. Losses at the gene ends were 4 bases for V and 4 bases for J; bases not matched to a gene: 12. This CDR3 spans 16 amino acids. Germline lookup yields CDR1 DFQATT and CDR2 SNEGSKA (reference sequence). The CDR3 reads CSATGWREGPADTQYF. The DNA of the CDR3 is TGCAGTGCTACTGGGTGGCGGGAGGGTCCGGCAGATACGCAGTATTTT.

The chain links TRBV20-1 to TRBJ2-2, with 7 nucleotides matching TRBD1. Germline V gene data show CDR1 as DFQATT and CDR2 as SNEGSKA (reference sequence). Trimming took 3 bases from V and 1 from J; bases not matched to a gene: 5. The CDR3 consists of 15 residues. Here the CDR3 DNA reads TGCAGTGCTAGTGAGGGGGCAAAGAACACCGGGGAGCTGTTTTTT. It codes for CSASEGAKNTGELFF.

The gene calls are TRBV20-1 and TRBJ2-1; D might be TRBD2 (8 bases). The CDR3 covers 12 residues. Germline V lookup: CDR1 DFQATT, CDR2 SNEGSKA (reference sequence). The V end lost 5 bases, the J end lost 12 bases, and 17 bases lay between the germline ends. This CDR3 is CSASREGARQFF. CDR3 bases: TGCAGTGCTTCTCGGGAGGGGGCGAGGCAGTTCTTC.

The V gene is TRBV6-1, the J gene TRBJ2-6; 10 bases are a match to TRBD1. The germline gives CDR1 MNHNS, CDR2 SASEGT. This CDR3 is 17 amino acids long. V gave up 6 bases and J gave up 0 bases; unmatched junction bases: 5. CDR3 region: CASRTGQGISGANVLTF. The CDR3 nucleotides read TGTGCCAGCAGAACGGGACAGGGGATCTCTGGGGCCAACGTCCTGACTTTC.

This chain connects TRBV6-2 or TRBV6-3 to TRBJ2-3; D is ambiguous. The CDR3 covers 17 residues. V was shortened by 3 bases and J by 0 bases, with 16 bases between the two germline ends. Germline V CDR1 and CDR2: MNHEY, SVGEGT. CDR3 sequence reads: CASSYLGPPESTDTQYF. CDR3 in DNA: TGTGCCAGCAGTTATTTAGGGCCTCCGGAAAGCACAGATACGCAGTATTTT.

The rearrangement uses TRBV12-5 and TRBJ2-7, with TRBD2 as a possible D gene (8 bases). V was trimmed by 7 bases and J by 0 bases, leaving 16 bases between them. CDR3 length: 15 residues. The germline V gene has CDR1 LGHNT and CDR2 FRNRAP. CDR3 DNA: TGTGCTAGTGTCCCAGGGGGGACTAGCTCCTACGAGCAGTACTTC. Its translation is CASVPGGTSSYEQYF. Supplemented by reference TRBV12-5 and TRBJ2-7, the full variable domain reads DARVTQTPRHKVTEMGQEVTMRCQPILGHNTVFWYRQTMMQGLELLAYFRNRAPLDDSGMPKDRFSAEMPDATLATLKIQPSEPRDSAVYFCASVPGGTSSYEQYFGPGTRLTVT.

This clonotype was detected only a few times. This chain uses TRBV28 with TRBJ1-2; TRBD1 might be the D (5 bases). The germline V gene encodes CDR1 MDHEN and CDR2 SYDVKM. CDR3 length: 18 residues. The ends were cut back, 3 bases at V and 2 bases at J, with 22 bases in the middle. The CDR3 coding sequence is TGTGCCAGCAGTTTGGTCGTCGGGGGGTTGACCCAAAACTATGGCTACACCTTC. Its protein is CASSLVVGGLTQNYGYTF.

This chain connects TRBV15 to TRBJ1-5, with D perhaps TRBD1 (6 bases). Trimming took off 0 bases at V and 4 bases at J, with 22 bases between the two ends. The CDR3 totals 19 residues. Germline assignment: CDR1 LNHNV and CDR2 YYDKDF (reference sequence). As DNA, the CDR3 is TGTGCCACCAGCAGAGATCTACCCACCCACCGCAGGGGAAATCAGCCCCAGCATTTT. As protein: CATSRDLPTHRRGNQPQHF.

This chain uses TRBV6-2 or TRBV6-3 with TRBJ2-4; 8 bases map to TRBD1. Germline trimming cut 6 bases from V and 5 bases from J; bases unmatched to any gene: 9. Germline V gene sequence: CDR1 MNHEY, CDR2 SVGEGT. The CDR3 covers 15 residues. CDR3 sequence reads: CASSLDRVNENIQYF. Here the CDR3 DNA reads TGTGCCAGCAGCCTGGACAGGGTAAATGAAAACATTCAGTACTTC.